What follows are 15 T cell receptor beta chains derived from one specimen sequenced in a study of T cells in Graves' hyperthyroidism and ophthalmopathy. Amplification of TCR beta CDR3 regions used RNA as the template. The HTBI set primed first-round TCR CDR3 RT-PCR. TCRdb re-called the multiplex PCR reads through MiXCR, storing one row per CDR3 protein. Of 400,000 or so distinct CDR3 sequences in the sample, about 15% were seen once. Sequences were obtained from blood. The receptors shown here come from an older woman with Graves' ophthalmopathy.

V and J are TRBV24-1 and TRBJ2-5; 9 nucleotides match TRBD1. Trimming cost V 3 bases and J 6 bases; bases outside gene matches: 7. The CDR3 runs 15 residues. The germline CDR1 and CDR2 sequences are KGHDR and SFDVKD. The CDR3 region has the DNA TGTGCCACCAGTGATATGACAGGGGGGGTCAAGACCCAGTACTTC. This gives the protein CATSDMTGGVKTQYF.

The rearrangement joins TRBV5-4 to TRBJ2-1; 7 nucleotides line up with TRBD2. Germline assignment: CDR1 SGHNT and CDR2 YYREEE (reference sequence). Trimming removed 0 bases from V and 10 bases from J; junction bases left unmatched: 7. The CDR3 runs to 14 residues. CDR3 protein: CASSLVREVGEQFF. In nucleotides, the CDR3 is TGTGCCAGCAGCTTGGTACGGGAGGTAGGCGAGCAGTTCTTC.

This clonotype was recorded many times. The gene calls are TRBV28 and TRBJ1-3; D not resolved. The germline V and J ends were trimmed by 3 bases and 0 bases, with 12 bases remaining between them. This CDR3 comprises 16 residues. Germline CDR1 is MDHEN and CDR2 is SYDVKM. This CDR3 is CASSLPLVGSGNTIYF. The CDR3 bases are TGTGCCAGCAGTTTGCCCCTCGTGGGCTCTGGAAACACCATATATTTT.

CDR3 nucleotide sequence: TGTGCCAGCAGCTTAAAGCGTGGGAGTAGCACAGATACGCAGTATTTT. This sequence encodes CASSLKRGSSTDTQYF. J is TRBJ2-3 and V is TRBV5-4; possibly TRBD2 for D (5 bases). Per germline, CDR1 SGHNT and CDR2 YYREEE (reference sequence). This CDR3 spans 16 amino acids. V dropped 2 bases and J dropped 0 bases, with 13 bases sitting between them.

CDR3 sequence reads: CASSYSTDNEQFF. CDR3 coding DNA: TGTGCCAGCAGTTACAGCACCGACAATGAGCAGTTCTTC. The rearrangement joins TRBV6-5 to TRBJ2-1; D unresolved. Germline CDR1 reads MNHEY; CDR2 reads SVGAGI. The V and J ends lost 2 bases and 5 bases respectively, with 7 bases between them. The CDR3 has 13 residues.

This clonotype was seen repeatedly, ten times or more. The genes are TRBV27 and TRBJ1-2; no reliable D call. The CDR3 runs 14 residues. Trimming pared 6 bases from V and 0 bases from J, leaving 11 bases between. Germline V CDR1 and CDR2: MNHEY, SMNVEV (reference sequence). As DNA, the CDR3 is TGTGCCAGCAGCTCCAATAGTCCTAACTATGGCTACACCTTC. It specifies CASSSNSPNYGYTF.

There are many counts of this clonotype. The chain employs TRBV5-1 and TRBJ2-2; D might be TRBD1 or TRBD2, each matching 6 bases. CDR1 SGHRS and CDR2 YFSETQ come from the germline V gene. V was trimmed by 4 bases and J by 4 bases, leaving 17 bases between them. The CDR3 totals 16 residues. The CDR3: CASSPGGRHITGELFF. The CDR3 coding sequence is TGCGCCAGCAGCCCTGGGGGGCGTCATATCACCGGGGAGCTGTTTTTT.

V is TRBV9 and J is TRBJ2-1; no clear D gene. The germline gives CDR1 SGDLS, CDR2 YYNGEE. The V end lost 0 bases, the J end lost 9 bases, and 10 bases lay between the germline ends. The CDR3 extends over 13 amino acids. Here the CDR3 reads CASSVGSGSEQFF. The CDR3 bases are TGTGCCAGCAGCGTAGGCTCTGGATCTGAGCAGTTCTTC. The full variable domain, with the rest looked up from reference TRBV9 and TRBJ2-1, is DSGVTQTPKHLITATGQRVTLRCSPRSGDLSVYWYQQSLDQGLQFLIQYYNGEERAKGNILERFSAQQFPDLHSELNLSSLELGDSALYFCASSVGSGSEQFFGPGTRLTVL.

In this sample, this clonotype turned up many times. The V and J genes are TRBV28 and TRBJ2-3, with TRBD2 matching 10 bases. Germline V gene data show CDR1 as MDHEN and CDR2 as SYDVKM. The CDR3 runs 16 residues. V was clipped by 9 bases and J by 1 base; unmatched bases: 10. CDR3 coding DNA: TGTGCCAGTTTGGGGAGCGGGAGGGCCCGCACAGATACGCAGTATTTT. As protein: CASLGSGRARTDTQYF. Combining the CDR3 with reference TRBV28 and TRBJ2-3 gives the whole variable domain DVKVTQSSRYLVKRTGEKVFLECVQDMDHENMFWYRQDPGLGLRLIYFSYDVKMKEKGDIPEGYSVSREKKERFSLILESASTNQTSMYLCASLGSGRARTDTQYFGPGTRLTVL.

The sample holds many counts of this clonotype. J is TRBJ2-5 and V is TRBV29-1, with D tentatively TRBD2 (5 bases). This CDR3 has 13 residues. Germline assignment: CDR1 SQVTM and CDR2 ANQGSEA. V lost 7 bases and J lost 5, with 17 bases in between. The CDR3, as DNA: TGCAGCGCCGTCGGCCCCGGCGGGGAGACCCAGTACTTC. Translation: CSAVGPGGETQYF. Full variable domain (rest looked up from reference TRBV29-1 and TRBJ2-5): SAVISQKPSRDICQRGTSLTIQCQVDSQVTMMFWYRQQPGQSLTLIATANQGSEATYESGFVIDKFPISRPNLTFSTLTVSNMSPEDSSIYLCSAVGPGGETQYFGPGTRLLVL.

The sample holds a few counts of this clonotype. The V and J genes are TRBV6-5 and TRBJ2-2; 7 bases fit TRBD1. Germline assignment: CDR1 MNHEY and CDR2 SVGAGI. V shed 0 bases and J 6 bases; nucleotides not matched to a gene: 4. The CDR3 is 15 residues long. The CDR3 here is CASSYSGQTAGELFF. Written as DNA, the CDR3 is TGTGCCAGCAGTTACTCGGGACAGACGGCCGGGGAGCTGTTTTTT.

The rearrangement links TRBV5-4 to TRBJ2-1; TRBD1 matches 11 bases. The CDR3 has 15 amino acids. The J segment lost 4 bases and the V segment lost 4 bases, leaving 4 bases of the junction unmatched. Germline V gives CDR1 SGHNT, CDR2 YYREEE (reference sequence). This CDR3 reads CASSTGQGVYNEQFF. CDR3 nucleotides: TGTGCCAGCAGCACGGGACAGGGGGTGTACAATGAGCAGTTCTTC.

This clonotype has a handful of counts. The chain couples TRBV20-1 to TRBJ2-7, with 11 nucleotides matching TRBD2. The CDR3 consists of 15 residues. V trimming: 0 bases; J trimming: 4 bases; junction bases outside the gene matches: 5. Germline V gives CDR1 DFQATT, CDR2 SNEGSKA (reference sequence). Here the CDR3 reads CSARDLAGGVYEQYF. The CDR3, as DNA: TGCAGTGCTAGAGATCTAGCGGGAGGTGTGTACGAGCAGTACTTC.

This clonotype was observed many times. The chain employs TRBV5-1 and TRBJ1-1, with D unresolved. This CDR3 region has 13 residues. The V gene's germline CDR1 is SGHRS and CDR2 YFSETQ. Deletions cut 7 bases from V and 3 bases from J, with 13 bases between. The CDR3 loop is CASSTAWDTEAFF. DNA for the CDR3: TGCGCCAGCTCTACGGCTTGGGACACTGAAGCTTTCTTT.

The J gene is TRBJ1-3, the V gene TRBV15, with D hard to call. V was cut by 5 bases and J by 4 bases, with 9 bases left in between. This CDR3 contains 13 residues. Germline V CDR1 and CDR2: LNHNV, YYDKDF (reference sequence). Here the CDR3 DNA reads TGTGCCACCAGCCCTCCGGTCGGAAACACCATATATTTT. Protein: CATSPPVGNTIYF.